This T cell receptor beta chain was recorded in a study of cytomegalovirus exposure and HLA in healthy donors. Study details: The Caucasian-associated ancestry cluster held less than 85% of a few hundred genotyped donors.

The study ran its PCR with 60 Vbeta and 13 Jbeta primers. The table came from immunoSEQ multiplex PCR; TCRdb's copy has only in-frame clones and leaves some out. In the table there are around 120,000 clones, under 80% of which are singletons. With 0 bases clipped from V and 7 bases from J, the junction kept 4 bases outside the gene matches. Germline lookup yields CDR1 SGHRS and CDR2 YFSETQ. CDR3 length: 14 amino acids. As concerns this clone: What it binds is unknown.

Study observations and caveats: Relative to the roughly 690-donor mean, N-insertions were reportedly fewer in an Asian-associated ancestry cluster in a later analysis. Listed as cytomegalovirus-associated were approximately 160 TCR beta chains.

Material: PBMCs. This TCR was recovered from a man aged 55 to 70 in good health and CMV-seropositive. This rearrangement joins TRBV5-1 to TRBJ1-5; 7 bases are a match to TRBD1. Here the CDR3 reads CASSLGDRKQPQHF. CDR3 coding DNA: TGCGCCAGCAGCTTGGGGGACAGAAAACAGCCCCAGCATTTT. The full variable domain, with the rest looked up from reference TRBV5-1 and TRBJ1-5, is KAGVTQTPRYLIKTRGQQVTLSCSPISGHRSVSWYQQTPGQGLQFLFEYFSETQRNKGNFPGRFSGRQFSNSRSEMNVSTLELGDSALYLCASSLGDRKQPQHFGDGTRLSIL.